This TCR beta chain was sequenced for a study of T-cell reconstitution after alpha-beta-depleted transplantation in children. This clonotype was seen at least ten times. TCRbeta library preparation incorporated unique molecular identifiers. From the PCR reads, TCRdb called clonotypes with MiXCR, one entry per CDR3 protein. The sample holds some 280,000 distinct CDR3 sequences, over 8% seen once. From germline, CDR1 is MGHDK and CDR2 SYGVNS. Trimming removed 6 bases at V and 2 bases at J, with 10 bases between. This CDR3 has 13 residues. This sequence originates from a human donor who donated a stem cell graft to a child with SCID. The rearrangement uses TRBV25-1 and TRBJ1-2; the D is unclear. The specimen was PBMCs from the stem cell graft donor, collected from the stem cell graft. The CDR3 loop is CASSPGTNYGYTF. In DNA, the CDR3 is TGTGCCAGCAGCCCGGGAACGAACTATGGCTACACCTTC.